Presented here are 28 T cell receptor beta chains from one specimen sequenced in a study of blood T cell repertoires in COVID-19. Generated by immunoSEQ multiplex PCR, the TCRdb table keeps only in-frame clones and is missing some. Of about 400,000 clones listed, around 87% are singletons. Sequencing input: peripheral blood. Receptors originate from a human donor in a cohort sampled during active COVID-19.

The CDR3 loop is CASSYRGRNTEAFF. CDR3 coding DNA: TGTGCCAGCAGTTACAGGGGGCGGAACACTGAAGCTTTCTTT. This rearrangement joins TRBV6-5 to TRBJ1-1; 7 bases line up with TRBD1. The ends lost 2 bases at V and 1 base at J; junction bases unmatched: 1. Germline CDR1 reads MNHEY; CDR2 reads SVGAGI. The CDR3 is made up of 14 amino acids.

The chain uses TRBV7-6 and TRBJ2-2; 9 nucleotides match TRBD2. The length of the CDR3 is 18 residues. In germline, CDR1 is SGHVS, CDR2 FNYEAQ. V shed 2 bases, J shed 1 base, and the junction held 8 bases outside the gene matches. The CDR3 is CASSLLPASGVNTGELFF. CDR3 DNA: TGTGCCAGCAGCTTACTCCCGGCTAGCGGGGTGAACACCGGGGAGCTGTTTTTT.

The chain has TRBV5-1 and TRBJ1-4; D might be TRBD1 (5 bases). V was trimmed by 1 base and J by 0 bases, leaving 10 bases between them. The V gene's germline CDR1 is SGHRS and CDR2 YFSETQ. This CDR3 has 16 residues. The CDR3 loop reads CASSLLTGSTNEKLFF. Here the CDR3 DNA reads TGCGCCAGCAGCTTGCTCACAGGCTCAACTAATGAAAAACTGTTTTTT.

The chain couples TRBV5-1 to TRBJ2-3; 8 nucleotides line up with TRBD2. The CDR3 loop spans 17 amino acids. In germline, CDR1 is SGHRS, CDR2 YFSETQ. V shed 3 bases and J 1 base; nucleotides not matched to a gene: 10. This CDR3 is CASSSPREAGGTDTQYF. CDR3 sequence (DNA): TGCGCCAGCAGCTCCCCCCGGGAAGCGGGGGGCACAGATACGCAGTATTTT.

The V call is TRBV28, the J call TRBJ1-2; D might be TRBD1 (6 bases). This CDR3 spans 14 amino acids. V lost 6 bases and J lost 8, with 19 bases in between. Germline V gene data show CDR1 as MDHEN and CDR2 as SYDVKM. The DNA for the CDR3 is TGTGCCAGCAGCCAAGGGGGAACGCCCCGGGGCTACACCTTC. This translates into CASSQGGTPRGYTF.

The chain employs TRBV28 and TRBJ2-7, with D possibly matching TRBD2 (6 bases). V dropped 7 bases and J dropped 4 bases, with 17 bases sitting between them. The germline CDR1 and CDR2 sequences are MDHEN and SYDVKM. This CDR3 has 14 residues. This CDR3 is CASIPTGVRYEQYF. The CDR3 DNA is TGTGCCAGCATTCCTACGGGGGTGAGGTACGAGCAGTACTTC.

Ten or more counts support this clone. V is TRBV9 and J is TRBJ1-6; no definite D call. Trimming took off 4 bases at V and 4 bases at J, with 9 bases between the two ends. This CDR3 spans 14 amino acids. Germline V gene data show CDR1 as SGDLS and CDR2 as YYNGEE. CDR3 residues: CASSPGLYNSPLHF. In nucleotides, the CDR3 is TGTGCCAGCAGCCCAGGTCTATATAATTCACCCCTCCACTTT. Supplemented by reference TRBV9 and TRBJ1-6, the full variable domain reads DSGVTQTPKHLITATGQRVTLRCSPRSGDLSVYWYQQSLDQGLQFLIQYYNGEERAKGNILERFSAQQFPDLHSELNLSSLELGDSALYFCASSPGLYNSPLHFGNGTRLTVT.

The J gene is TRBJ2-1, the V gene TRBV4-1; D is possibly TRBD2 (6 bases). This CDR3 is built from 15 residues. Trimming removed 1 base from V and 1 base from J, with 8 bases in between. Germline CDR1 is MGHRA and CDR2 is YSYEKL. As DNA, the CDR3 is TGCGCCAGCAGCCAAGCGGGGGTATCCTACAATGAGCAGTTCTTC. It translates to CASSQAGVSYNEQFF.

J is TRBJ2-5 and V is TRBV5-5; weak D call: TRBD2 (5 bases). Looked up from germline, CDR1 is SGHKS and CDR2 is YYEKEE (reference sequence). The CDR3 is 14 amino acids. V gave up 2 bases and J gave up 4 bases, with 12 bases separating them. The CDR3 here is CASSFLSGRETQYF. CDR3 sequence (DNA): TGTGCCAGCAGCTTCCTTTCGGGGAGAGAGACCCAGTACTTC.

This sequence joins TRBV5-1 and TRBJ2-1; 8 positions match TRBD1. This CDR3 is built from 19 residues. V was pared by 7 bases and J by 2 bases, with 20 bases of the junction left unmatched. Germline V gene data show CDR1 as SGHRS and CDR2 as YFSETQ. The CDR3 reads CASSQVGTDLTGAYNEQFF. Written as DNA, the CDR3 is TGCGCCAGCTCTCAGGTGGGGACCGACCTGACAGGGGCCTACAATGAGCAGTTCTTC.

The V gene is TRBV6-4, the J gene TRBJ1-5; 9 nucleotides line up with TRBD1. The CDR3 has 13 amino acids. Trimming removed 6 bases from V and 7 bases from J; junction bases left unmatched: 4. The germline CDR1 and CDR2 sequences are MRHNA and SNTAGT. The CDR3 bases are TGTGCCAGCAGCTCGGACAGGGGCCAGCCCCAGCATTTT. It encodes CASSSDRGQPQHF.

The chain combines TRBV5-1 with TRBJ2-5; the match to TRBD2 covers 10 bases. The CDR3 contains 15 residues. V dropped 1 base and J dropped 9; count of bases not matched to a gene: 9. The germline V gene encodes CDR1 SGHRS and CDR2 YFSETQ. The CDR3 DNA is TGCGCCAGCAGCTTGAGGACTAGCGGAATAAAGTCCCAGTACTTC. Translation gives CASSLRTSGIKSQYF. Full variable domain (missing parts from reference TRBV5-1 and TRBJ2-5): KAGVTQTPRYLIKTRGQQVTLSCSPISGHRSVSWYQQTPGQGLQFLFEYFSETQRNKGNFPGRFSGRQFSNSRSEMNVSTLELGDSALYLCASSLRTSGIKSQYFGPGTRLLVL.

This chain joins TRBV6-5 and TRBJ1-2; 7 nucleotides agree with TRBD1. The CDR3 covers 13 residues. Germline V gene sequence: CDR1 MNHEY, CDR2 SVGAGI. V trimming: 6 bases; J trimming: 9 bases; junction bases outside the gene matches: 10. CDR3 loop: CASRPQGRSSYTF. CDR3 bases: TGTGCCAGCAGACCACAGGGGCGGTCAAGCTACACCTTC.

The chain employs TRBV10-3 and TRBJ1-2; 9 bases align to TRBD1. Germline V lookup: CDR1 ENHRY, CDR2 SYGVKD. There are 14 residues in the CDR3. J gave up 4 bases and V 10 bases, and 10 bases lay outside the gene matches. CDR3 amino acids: CATWDRVRGYGYTF. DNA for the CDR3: TGTGCCACCTGGGACAGGGTTAGAGGCTATGGCTACACCTTC.

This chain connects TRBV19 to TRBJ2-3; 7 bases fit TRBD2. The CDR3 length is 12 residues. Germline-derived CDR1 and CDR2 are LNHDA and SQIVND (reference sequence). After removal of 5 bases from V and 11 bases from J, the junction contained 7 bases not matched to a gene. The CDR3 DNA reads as TGTGCCAGTAGTCCGCGGACTAGTAAGCAGTATTTT. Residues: CASSPRTSKQYF.

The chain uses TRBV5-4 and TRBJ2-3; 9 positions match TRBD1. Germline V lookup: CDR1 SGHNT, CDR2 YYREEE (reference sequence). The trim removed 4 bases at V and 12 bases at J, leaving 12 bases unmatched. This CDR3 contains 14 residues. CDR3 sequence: CASSAKQGAVDQYF. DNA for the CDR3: TGTGCCAGCAGCGCAAAACAGGGGGCTGTGGATCAGTATTTT.

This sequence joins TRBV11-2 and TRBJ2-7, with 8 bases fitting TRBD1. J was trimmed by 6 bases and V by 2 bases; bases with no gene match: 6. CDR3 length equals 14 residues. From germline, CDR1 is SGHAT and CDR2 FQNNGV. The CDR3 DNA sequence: TGTGCCAGCAGCTTAATAACAGGGGGTGGCGAGCAGTACTTC. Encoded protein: CASSLITGGGEQYF.

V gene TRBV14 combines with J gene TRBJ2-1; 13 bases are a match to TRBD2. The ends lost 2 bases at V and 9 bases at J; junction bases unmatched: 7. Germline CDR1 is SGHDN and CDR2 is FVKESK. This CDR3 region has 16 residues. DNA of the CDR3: TGTGCCAGCAGCCAACTTCGGACTAGCGGGAGAAGTGAGCAGTTCTTC. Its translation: CASSQLRTSGRSEQFF.

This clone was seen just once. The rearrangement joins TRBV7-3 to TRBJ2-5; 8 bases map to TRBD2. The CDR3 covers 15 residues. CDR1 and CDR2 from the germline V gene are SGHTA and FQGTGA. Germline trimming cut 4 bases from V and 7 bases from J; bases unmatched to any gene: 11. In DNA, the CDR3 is TGTGCCAGCAGCTCTTTGGCTAGCGGGCTGGGGACCCAGTACTTC. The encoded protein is CASSSLASGLGTQYF.

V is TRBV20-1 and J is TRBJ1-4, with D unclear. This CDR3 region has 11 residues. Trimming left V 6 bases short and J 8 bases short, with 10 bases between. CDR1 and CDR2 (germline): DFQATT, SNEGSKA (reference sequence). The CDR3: CSARGQEKLFF. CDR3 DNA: TGCAGTGCCCGCGGCCAGGAAAAACTGTTTTTT.

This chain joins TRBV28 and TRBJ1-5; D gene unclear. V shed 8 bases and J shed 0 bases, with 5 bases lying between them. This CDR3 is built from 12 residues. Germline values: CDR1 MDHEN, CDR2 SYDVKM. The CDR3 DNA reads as TGTGCCAGCCACGGTAGCAATCAGCCCCAGCATTTT. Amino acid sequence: CASHGSNQPQHF.

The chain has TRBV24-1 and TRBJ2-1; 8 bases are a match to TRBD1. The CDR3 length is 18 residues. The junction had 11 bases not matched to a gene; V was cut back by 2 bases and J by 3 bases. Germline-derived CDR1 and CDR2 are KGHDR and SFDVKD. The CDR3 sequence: CATSDSNRGSLFYNEQFF. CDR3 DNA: TGTGCCACCAGTGATTCTAACAGGGGGAGTCTCTTCTACAATGAGCAGTTCTTC.

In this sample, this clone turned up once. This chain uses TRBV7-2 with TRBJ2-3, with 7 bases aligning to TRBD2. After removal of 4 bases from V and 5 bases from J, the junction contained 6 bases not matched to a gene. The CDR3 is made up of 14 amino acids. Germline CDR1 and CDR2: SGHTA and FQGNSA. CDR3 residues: CASSSQAGRDTQYF. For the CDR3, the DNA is TGTGCCAGCAGCTCTCAAGCGGGAAGAGATACGCAGTATTTT.

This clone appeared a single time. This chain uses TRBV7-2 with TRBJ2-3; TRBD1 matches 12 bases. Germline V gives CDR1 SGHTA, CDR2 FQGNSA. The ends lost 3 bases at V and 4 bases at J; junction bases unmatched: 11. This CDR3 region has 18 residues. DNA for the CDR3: TGTGCCAGCAGCTTTTTGGGACAGGGGGCTATTATAGCAGATACGCAGTATTTT. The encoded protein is CASSFLGQGAIIADTQYF.

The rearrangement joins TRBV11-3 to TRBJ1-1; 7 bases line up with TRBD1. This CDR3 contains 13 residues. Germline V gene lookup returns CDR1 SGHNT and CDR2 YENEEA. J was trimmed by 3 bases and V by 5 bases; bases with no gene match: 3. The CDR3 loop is CASSVDRDTEAFF. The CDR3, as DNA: TGTGCCAGCAGCGTTGACAGGGACACTGAAGCTTTCTTT.

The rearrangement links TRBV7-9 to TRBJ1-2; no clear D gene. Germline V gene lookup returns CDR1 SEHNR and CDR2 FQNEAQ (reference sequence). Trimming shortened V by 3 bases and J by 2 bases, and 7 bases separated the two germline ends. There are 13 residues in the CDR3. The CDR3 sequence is CASSFDTNYGYTF. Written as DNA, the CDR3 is TGTGCCAGCAGCTTTGACACGAACTATGGCTACACCTTC.

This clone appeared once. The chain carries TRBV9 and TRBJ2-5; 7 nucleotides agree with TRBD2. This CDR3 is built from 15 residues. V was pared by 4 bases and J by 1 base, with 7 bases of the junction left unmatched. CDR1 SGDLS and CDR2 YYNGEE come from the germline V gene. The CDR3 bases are TGTGCCAGCAGCCTCGGGGGGAGTGGCCAAGAGACCCAGTACTTC. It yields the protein CASSLGGSGQETQYF.

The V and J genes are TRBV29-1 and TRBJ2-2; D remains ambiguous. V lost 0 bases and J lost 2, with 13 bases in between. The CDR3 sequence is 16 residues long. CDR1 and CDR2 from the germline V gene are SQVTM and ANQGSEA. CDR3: CSVEDSNTANTGELFF. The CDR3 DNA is TGCAGCGTTGAAGACTCAAACACCGCTAACACCGGGGAGCTGTTTTTT.